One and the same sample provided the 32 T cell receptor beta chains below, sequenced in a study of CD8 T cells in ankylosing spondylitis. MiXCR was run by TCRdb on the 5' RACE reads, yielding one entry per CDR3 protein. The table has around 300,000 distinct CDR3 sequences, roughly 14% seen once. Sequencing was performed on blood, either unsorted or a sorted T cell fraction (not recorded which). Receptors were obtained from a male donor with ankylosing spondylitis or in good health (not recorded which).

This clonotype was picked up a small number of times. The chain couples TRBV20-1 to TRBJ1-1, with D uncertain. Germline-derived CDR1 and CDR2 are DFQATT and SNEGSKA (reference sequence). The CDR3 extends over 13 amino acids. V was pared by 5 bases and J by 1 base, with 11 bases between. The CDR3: CSAGKGQNTEAFF. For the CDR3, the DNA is TGCAGTGCTGGAAAAGGCCAGAACACTGAAGCTTTCTTT.

CDR3 protein: CASSYTRMAYEQYF. DNA of the CDR3: TGTGCCAGCAGTTACACACGAATGGCCTACGAGCAGTACTTC. The V gene is TRBV6-5, the J gene TRBJ2-7; D gene uncertain. Between the trimmed V and J ends, which lost 2 bases and 2 bases, there was a span of 10 bases. The germline V gene has CDR1 MNHEY and CDR2 SVGAGI. This CDR3 is 14 amino acids long.

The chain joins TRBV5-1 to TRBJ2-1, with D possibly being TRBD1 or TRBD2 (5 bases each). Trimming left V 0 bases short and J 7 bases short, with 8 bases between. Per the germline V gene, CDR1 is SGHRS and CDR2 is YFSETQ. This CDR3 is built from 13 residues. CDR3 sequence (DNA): TGCGCCAGCAGCTTGGCCAGGGAGAATGAGCAGTTCTTC. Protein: CASSLARENEQFF. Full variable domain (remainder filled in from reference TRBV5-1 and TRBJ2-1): KAGVTQTPRYLIKTRGQQVTLSCSPISGHRSVSWYQQTPGQGLQFLFEYFSETQRNKGNFPGRFSGRQFSNSRSEMNVSTLELGDSALYLCASSLARENEQFFGPGTRLTVL.

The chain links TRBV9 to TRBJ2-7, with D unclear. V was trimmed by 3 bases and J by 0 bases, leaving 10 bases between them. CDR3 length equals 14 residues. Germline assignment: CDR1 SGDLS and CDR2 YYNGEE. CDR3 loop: CASSDRPHSYEQYF. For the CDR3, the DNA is TGTGCCAGCAGCGATCGTCCACACTCCTACGAGCAGTACTTC. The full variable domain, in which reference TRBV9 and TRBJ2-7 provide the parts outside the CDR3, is DSGVTQTPKHLITATGQRVTLRCSPRSGDLSVYWYQQSLDQGLQFLIQYYNGEERAKGNILERFSAQQFPDLHSELNLSSLELGDSALYFCASSDRPHSYEQYFGPGTRLTVT.

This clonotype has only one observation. The chain's CDR3 is CASSPLSGPYEQYF. The CDR3 DNA follows: TGTGCCAGCAGCCCCCTGTCCGGACCCTACGAGCAGTACTTC. The V and J genes are TRBV7-9 and TRBJ2-7; no definite D call. Trimming left V 5 bases short and J 2 bases short, with 13 bases between. The CDR3 has 14 amino acids. Looked up from germline, CDR1 is SEHNR and CDR2 is FQNEAQ (reference sequence).

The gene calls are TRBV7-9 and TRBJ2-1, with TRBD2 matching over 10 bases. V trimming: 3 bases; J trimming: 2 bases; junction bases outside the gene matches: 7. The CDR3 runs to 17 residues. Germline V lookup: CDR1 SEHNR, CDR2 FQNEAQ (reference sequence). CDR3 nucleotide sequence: TGTGCCAGCAGCTTCCATCTAGCGGGAGAGGCCTACAATGAGCAGTTCTTC. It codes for CASSFHLAGEAYNEQFF.

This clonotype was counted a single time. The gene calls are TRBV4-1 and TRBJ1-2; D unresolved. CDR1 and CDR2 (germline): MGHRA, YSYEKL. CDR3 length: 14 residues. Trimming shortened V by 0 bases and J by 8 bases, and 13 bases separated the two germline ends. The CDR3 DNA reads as TGCGCCAGCAGCCAAGATGGTGGGAGGAACGGCTACACCTTC. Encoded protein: CASSQDGGRNGYTF.

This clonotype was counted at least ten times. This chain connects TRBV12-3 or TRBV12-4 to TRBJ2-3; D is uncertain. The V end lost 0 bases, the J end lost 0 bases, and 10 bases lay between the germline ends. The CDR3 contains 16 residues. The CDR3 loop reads CASSLAPGLSTDTQYF. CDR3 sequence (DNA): TGTGCCAGCAGTTTAGCGCCCGGGCTTAGCACAGATACGCAGTATTTT.

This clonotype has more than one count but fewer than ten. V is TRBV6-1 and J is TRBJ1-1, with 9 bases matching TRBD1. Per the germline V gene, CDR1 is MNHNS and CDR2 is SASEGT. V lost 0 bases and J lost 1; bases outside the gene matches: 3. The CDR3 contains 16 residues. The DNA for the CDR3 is TGTGCCAGCAGTGAAGCGGGACAGGGAGGGAACACTGAAGCTTTCTTT. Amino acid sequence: CASSEAGQGGNTEAFF.

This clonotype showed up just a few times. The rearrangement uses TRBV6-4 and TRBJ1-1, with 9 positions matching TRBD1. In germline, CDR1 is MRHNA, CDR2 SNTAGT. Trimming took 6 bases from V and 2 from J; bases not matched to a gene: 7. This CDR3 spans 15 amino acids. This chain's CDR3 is CASRPLDRGNTEAFF. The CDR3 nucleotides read TGTGCCAGCAGACCCCTGGACAGGGGTAACACTGAAGCTTTCTTT.

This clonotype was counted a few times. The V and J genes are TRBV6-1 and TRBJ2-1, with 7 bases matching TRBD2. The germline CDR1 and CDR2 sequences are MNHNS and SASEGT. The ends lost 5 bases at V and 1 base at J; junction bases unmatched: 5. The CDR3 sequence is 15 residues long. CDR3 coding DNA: TGTGCCAGCAGTACACTAGCGCCTTCCTACAATGAGCAGTTCTTC. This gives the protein CASSTLAPSYNEQFF.

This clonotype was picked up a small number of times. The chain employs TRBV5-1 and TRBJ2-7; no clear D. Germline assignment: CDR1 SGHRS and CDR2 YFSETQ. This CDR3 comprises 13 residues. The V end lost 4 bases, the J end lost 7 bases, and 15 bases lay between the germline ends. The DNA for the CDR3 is TGCGCCAGCAGCCCGTGGACCGATCTGGAGCAGTACTTC. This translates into CASSPWTDLEQYF.

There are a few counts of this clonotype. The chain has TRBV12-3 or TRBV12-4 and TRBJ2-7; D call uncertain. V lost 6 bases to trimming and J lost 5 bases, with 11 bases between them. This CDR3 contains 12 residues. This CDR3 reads CASSHDGDEQYF. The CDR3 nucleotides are TGTGCCAGCAGCCACGACGGTGACGAGCAGTACTTC.

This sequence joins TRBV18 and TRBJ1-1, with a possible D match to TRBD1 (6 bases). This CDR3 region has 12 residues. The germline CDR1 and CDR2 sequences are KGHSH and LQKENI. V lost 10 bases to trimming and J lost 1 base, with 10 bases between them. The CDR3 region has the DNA TGTGCCACAAGGGGGACGAACACTGAAGCTTTCTTT. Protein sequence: CATRGTNTEAFF.

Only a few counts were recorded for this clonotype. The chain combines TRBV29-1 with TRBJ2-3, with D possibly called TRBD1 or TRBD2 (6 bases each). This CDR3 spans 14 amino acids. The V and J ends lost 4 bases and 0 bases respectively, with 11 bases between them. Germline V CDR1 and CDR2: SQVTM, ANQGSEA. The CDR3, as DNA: TGCAGCGTTGGGGGGGCCGTGAGCACAGATACGCAGTATTTT. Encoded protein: CSVGGAVSTDTQYF.

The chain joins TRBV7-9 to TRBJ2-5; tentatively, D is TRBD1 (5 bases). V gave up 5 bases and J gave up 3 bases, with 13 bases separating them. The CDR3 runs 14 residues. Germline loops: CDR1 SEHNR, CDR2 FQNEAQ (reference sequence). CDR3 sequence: CASSRRQYEETQYF. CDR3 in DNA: TGTGCCAGCAGCCGGCGACAGTACGAAGAGACCCAGTACTTC.

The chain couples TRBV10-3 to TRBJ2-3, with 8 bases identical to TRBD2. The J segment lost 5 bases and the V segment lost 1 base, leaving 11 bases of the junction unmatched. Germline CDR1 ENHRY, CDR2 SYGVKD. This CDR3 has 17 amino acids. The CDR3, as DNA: TGTGCCATCAGTGAGTACCCCAGCGGGAGAAGTCTAGATACGCAGTATTTT. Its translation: CAISEYPSGRSLDTQYF.

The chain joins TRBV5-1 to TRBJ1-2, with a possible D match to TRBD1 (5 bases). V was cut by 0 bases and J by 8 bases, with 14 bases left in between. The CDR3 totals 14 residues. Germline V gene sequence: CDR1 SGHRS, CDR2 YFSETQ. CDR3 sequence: CASSLGWQGGGYTF. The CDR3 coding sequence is TGCGCCAGCAGCTTGGGGTGGCAGGGTGGCGGCTACACCTTC.

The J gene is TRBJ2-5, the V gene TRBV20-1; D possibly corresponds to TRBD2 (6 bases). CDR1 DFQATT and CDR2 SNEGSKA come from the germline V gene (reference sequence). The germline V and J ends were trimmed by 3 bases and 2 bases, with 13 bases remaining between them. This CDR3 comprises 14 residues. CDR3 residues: CSARSGDHQETQYF. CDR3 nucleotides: TGCAGTGCTAGGTCGGGGGACCATCAAGAGACCCAGTACTTC.

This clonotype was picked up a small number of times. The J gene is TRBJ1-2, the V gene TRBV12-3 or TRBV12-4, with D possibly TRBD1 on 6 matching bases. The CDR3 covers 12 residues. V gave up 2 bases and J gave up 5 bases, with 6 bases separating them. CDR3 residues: CASSLQGYGYTF. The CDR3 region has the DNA TGTGCCAGCAGTTTACAGGGGTATGGCTACACCTTC.

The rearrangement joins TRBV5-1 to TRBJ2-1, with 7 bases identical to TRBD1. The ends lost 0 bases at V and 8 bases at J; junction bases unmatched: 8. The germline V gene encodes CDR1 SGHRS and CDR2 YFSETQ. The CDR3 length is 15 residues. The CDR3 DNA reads TGCGCCAGCAGCTTGGCGACCGGGACAGCCCATGAGCAGTTCTTC. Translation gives CASSLATGTAHEQFF. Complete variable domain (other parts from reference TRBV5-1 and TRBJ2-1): KAGVTQTPRYLIKTRGQQVTLSCSPISGHRSVSWYQQTPGQGLQFLFEYFSETQRNKGNFPGRFSGRQFSNSRSEMNVSTLELGDSALYLCASSLATGTAHEQFFGPGTRLTVL.

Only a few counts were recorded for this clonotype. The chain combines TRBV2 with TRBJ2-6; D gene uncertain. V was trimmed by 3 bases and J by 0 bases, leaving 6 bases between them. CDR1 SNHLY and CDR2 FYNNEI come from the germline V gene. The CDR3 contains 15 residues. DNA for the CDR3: TGTGCCAGCAGTGAGACGCACTCTGGGGCCAACGTCCTGACTTTC. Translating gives CASSETHSGANVLTF.

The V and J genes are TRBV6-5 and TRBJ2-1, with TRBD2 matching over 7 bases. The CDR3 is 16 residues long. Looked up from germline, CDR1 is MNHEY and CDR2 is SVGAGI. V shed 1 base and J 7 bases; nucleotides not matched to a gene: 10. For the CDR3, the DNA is TGTGCCAGCAGTTACTGGGGGGGAGGGCCAGGAAATGAGCAGTTCTTC. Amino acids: CASSYWGGGPGNEQFF.

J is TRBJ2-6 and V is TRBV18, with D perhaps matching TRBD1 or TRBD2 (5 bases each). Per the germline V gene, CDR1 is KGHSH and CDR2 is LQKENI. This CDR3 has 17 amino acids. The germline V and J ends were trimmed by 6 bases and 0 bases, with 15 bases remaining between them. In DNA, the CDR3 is TGTGCCAGCTCCCCGGGGACGCCCTCCTCTGGGGCCAACGTCCTGACTTTC. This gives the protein CASSPGTPSSGANVLTF.

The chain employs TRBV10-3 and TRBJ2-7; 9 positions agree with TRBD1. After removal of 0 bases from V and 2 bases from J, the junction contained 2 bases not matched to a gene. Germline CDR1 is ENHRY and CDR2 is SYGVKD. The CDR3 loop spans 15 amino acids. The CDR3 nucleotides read TGTGCCATCAGTGAGTCGGGGGACAGGGCCTACGAGCAGTACTTC. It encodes CAISESGDRAYEQYF.

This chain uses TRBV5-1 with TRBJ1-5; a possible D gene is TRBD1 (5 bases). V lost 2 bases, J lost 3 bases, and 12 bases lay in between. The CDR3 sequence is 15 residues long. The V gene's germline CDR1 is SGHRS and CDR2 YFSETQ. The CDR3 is CASSLITGDNQPQHF. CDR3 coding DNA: TGCGCCAGCAGCTTAATTACAGGAGACAATCAGCCCCAGCATTTT.

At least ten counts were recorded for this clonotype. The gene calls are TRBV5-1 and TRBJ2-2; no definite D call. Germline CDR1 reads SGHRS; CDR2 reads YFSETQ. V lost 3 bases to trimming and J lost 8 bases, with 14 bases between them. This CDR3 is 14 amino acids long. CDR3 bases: TGCGCCAGCAGCTCCTCGGCCCTCGGTGGGGAGCTGTTTTTT. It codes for CASSSSALGGELFF.

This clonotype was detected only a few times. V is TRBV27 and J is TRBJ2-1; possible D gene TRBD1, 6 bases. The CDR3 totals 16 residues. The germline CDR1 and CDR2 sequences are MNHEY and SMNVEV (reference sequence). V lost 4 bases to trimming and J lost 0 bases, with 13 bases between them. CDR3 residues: CASSSDSASSYNEQFF. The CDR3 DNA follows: TGTGCCAGCAGTTCGGACAGTGCTAGCTCCTACAATGAGCAGTTCTTC.

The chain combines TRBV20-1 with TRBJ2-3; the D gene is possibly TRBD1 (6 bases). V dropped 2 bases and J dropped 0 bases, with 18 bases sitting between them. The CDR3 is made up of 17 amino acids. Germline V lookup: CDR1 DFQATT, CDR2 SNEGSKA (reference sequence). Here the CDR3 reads CSARSLGAAPSTDTQYF. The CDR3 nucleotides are TGCAGTGCTAGATCCCTGGGGGCAGCACCTAGCACAGATACGCAGTATTTT.

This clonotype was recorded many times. For the CDR3, the DNA is TGCAGTGCTCTTCCGGGCTCCAAGCAGTTCTTC. As protein: CSALPGSKQFF. The V and J genes are TRBV20-1 and TRBJ2-1; D remains unclear. Germline lookup yields CDR1 DFQATT and CDR2 SNEGSKA (reference sequence). V was cut by 5 bases and J by 11 bases, with 13 bases left in between. CDR3 length: 11 amino acids.

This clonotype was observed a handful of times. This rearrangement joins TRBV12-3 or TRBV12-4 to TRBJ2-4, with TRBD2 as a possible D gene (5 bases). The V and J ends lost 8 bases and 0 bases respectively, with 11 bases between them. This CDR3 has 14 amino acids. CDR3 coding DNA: TGTGCCAGCGGTCCTGGAGGAGCCAAAAACATTCAGTACTTC. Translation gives CASGPGGAKNIQYF.

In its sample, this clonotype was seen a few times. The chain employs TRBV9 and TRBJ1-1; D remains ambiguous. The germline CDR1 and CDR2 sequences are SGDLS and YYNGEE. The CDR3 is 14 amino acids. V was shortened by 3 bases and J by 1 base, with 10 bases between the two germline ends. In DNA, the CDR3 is TGTGCCAGCAGCGATAGGAGGCGGAACACTGAAGCTTTCTTT. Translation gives CASSDRRRNTEAFF.